This T cell receptor beta chain was sequenced during a study of T cells in localized non-small cell lung cancer. CDR1 SGHTA and CDR2 FQGNSA come from the germline V gene. Trimming removed 4 bases from V and 7 bases from J; junction bases left unmatched: 10. CDR3 length: 15 residues. As regards this clone: Its specificity is not known.

Assay: immunoSEQ multiplex PCR; the TCRdb copy retains only in-frame clones and omits some. In the table there are about 15,000 clones, more than 70% of which are singletons. Broader study findings: The study linked higher blood T cell density to longer overall survival. Uninvolved adjacent lung showed higher T cell clonality than tumor. Sequence data derive from only one tumor region, so heterogeneity remains possible.

V is TRBV7-2 and J is TRBJ2-1; 7 nucleotides line up with TRBD2. The receptor comes from a woman aged 40 to 75 with stage I lung adenocarcinoma. This sample comprised peripheral blood, obtained before any cancer treatment. The CDR3 coding sequence is TGTGCCAGCAGCTACAAGGCGGGGGACGGAAATGAGCAGTTCTTC. It yields the protein CASSYKAGDGNEQFF.